This T cell receptor beta chain is from a study of blood T cell repertoires in COVID-19. Study as a whole: COVID-19 samples, acute and convalescent, were from the United States, Italy and Spain. In each case, the material was cDNA or gDNA derived from T cells, B-cell-depleted T cells, or PBMCs.

Trimming at V came to 4 bases and at J to 4 bases, leaving 9 bases not matched to a gene. The CDR3 totals 15 residues. CDR1 and CDR2 from the germline V gene are LGHDT and YNNKEL (reference sequence). In Seattle, patients joined the study during active infection and were tracked longitudinally. Methods used by the authors: Using reference gene primer amplification, nucleated cell counts were estimated. The protocol was immunoSEQ multiplex PCR, while the TCRdb copy is restricted to in-frame clones and leaves out a portion. For V, J and clone size, that table is used; D and trimming come from the DNA. Altogether approximately 500,000 clones are present, approximately 89% being singletons, with the ten largest covering around 0.95%.

This receptor was identified in a man aged 18 to 35 with COVID-19, enrolled during active disease. The chain combines TRBV3-1 (or the pseudogene TRBV3-2) with TRBJ2-7; 8 positions match TRBD2. Sequencing was carried out using peripheral blood. Written as DNA, the CDR3 is TGTGCCAGCAGCCCCCAGCGGACTAGCAAGTACGAGCAGTACTTC. It encodes CASSPQRTSKYEQYF.